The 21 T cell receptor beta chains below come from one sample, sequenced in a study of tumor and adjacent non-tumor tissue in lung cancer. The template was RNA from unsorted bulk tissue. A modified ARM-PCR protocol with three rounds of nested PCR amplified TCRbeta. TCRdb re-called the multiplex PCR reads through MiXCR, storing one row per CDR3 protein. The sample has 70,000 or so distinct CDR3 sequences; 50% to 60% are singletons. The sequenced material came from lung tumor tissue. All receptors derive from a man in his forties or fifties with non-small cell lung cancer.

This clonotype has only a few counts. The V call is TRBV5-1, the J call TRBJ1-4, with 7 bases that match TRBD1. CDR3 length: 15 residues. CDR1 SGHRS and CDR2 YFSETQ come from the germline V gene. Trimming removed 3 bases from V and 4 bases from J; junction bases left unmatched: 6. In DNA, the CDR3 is TGCGCCAGCAGCTGGATGACAGGGCTTAATGAAAAACTGTTTTTT. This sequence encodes CASSWMTGLNEKLFF.

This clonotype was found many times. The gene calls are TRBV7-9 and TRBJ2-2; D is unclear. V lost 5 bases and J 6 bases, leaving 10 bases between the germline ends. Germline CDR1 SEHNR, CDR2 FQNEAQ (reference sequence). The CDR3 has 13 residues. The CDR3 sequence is CASSPPSPGELFF. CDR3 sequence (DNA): TGTGCCAGCAGCCCCCCCTCCCCCGGGGAGCTGTTTTTT.

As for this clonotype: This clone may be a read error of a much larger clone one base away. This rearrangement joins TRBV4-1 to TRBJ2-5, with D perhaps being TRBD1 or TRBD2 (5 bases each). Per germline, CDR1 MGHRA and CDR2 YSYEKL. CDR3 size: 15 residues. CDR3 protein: CACSQVTRGGETQYF. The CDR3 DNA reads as TGCGCCTGCAGCCAAGTAACAAGGGGCGGGGAGACCCAGTACTTC.

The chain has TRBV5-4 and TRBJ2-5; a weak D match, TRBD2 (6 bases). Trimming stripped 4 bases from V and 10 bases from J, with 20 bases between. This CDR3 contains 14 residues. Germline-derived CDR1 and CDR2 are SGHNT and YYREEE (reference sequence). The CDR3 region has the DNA TGTGCCAGCAGCAGACCCAGCGGGCGAGGGATCCAGTACTTC. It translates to CASSRPSGRGIQYF.

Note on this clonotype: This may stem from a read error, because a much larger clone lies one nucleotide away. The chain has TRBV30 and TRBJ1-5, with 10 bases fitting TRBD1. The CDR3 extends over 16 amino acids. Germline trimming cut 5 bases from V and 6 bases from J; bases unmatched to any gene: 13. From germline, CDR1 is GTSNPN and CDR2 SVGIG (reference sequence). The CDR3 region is CAWGTELGQGIQPQHF. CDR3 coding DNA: TGTGCCTGGGGTACGGAATTGGGACAGGGGATTCAGCCCCAGCATTTT.

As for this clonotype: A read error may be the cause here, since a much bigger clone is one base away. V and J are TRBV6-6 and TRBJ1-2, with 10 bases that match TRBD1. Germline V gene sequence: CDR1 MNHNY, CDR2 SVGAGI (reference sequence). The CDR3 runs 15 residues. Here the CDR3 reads CASSYSGDRGHGYIF. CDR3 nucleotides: TGTGCCAGCAGTTACTCCGGGGACAGGGGACATGGCTACATCTTC.

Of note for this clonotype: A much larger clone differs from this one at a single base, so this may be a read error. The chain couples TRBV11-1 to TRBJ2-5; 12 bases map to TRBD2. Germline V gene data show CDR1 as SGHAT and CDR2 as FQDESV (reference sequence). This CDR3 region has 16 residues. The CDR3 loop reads CTSSEALAGGQETQYF. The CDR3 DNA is TGTACCAGCAGTGAAGCGCTAGCGGGGGGGCAAGAGACCCAGTACTTC.

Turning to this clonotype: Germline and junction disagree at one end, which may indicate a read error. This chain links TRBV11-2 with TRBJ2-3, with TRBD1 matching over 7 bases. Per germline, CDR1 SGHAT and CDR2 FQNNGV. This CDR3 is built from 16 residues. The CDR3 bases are TGTGTCAGCAGCCTCTTGACAGGGAGTGGAGCAGATACGCAGTATTTT. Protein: CVSSLLTGSGADTQYF. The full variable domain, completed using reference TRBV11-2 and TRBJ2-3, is EAGVAQSPRYKIIEKRQSVAFWCNPISGHATLYWYQQILGQGPKLLIQFQNNGVVDDSQLPKDRFSAERLKGVDSTLKIQPAKLEDSAVYLCVSSLLTGSGADTQYFGPGTRLTVL.

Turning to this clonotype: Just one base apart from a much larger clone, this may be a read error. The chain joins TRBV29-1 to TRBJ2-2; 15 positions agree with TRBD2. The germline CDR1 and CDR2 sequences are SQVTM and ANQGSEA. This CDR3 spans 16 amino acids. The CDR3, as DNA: TGCAGCGTTGGGGGACTAGCGGGAGGCCGGACCGGGAAGCTGTTTTTT. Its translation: CSVGGLAGGRTGKLFF.

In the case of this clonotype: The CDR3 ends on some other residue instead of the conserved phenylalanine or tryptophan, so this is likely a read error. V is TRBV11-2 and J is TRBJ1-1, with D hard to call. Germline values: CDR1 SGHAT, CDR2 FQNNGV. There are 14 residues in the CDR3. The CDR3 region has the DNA TGTGCCAGCAGCTTAGTCCCCGGGAACACTGGAGCTTTCTCT. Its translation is CASSLVPGNTGAFS.

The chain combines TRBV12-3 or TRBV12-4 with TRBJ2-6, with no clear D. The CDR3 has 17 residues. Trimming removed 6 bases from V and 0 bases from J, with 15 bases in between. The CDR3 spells CASRGSSLGSGANVLTF. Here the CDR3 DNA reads TGTGCCAGCAGGGGCTCCTCTCTTGGCTCTGGGGCCAACGTCCTGACTTTC.

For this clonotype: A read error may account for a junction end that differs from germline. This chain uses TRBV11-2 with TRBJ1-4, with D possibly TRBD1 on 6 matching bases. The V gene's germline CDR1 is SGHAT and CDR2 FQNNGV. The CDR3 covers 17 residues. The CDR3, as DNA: TGTGCCAGTAGCCCCCGAACACCGGGACAAATTAATGAAAGACTGTTTTTT. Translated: CASSPRTPGQINERLFF. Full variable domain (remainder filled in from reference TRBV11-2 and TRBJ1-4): EAGVAQSPRYKIIEKRQSVAFWCNPISGHATLYWYQQILGQGPKLLIQFQNNGVVDDSQLPKDRFSAERLKGVDSTLKIQPAKLEDSAVYLCASSPRTPGQINERLFFGSGTQLSVL.

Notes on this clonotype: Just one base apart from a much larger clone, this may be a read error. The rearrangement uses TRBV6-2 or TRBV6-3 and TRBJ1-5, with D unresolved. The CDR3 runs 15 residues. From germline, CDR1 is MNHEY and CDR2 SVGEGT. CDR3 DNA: TGTGCCGGCAGAGAGAGGCGGTCCTACAATCAGCCCCAGCATTTT. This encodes CAGRERRSYNQPQHF.

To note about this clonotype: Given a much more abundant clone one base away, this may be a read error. The CDR3 region is CANSTGITGAFF. CDR3 DNA: TGTGCCAACAGTACGGGGATTACGGGAGCTTTCTTT. The chain has TRBV12-3 or TRBV12-4 and TRBJ1-1; no firm D call. The CDR3 totals 12 residues.

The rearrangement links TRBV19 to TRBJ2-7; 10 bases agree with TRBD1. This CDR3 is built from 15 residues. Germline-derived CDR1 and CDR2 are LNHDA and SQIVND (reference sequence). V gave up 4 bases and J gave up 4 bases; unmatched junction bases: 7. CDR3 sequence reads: CASSTSGTGVYEQYF. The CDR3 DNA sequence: TGTGCCAGTAGTACTTCCGGGACAGGGGTATACGAGCAGTACTTC.

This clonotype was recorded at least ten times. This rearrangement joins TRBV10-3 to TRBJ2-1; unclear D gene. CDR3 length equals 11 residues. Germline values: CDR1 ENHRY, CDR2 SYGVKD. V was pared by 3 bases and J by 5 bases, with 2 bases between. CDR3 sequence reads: CAISDHNEQFF. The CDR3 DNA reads TGTGCCATCAGTGACCACAATGAGCAGTTCTTC.

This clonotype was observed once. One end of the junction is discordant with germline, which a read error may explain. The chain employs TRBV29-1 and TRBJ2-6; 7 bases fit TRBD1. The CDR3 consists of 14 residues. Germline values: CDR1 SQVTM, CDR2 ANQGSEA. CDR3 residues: CSIGELEGANILTF. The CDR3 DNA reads TGCAGCATTGGAGAGCTCGAGGGGGCCAACATCCTGACTTTC.

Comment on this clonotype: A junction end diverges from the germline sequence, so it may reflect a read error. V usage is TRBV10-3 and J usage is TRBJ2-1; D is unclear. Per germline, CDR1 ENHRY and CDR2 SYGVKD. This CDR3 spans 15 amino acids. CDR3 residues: CAISGPYSTYSEQFF. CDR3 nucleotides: TGTGCCATCAGTGGTCCCTACTCTACCTACAGTGAGCAGTTCTTC.

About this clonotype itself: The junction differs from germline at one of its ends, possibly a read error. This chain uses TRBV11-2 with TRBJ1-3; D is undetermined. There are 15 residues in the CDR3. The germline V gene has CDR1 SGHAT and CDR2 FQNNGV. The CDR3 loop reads CASSSGWSSENTIYF. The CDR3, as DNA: TGTGCCAGCAGCTCCGGGTGGTCCTCTGAAAACACCATATATTTT.

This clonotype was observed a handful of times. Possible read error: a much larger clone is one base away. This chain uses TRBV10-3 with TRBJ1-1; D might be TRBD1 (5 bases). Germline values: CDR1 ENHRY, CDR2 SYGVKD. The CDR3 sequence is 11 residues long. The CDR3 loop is CDIRAPGEAFF. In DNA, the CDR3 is TGTGACATCAGGGCGCCAGGTGAAGCTTTCTTT.

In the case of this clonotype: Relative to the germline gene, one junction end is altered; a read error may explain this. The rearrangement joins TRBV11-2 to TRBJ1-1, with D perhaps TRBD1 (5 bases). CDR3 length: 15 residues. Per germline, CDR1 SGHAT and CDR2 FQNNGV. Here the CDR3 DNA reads TGTGCCAGCAGCCCGATGACAAGGGGAGAGGGTGAAGCCTTCTTT. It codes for CASSPMTRGEGEAFF.